This TCR beta chain derives from a study of blood T cell repertoires in COVID-19. Study overall: Sites across the United States, Italy and Spain contributed samples from acute and convalescent COVID-19. PBMCs, B-cell-depleted T cells, or T cells were the source of the cDNA or gDNA that made up the material.

Authors' analysis steps: Estimation of nucleated cell counts was performed using reference gene primer amplification. The data were produced by immunoSEQ multiplex PCR, yet TCRdb's version contains in-frame clones alone and is incomplete. D and trimming were read from the DNA, whereas the V and J calls and clone size are those reported in that table. The repertoire has about 400,000 clones, approximately 86% of them found once; the top ten carry about 3%. The CDR3 has 19 residues. The V segment lost 2 bases and the J segment 2 bases; nucleotides outside the gene matches: 13. The sequence was collected from a human donor in a cohort sampled during active COVID-19. The sequenced material came from peripheral blood. The genes are TRBV5-3 and TRBJ1-4; 9 bases agree with TRBD1. TRBV5-3 is an open reading frame whose function is uncertain. The CDR3 DNA sequence: TGTGCCAGAAGCTTAATCCGGGACAGGGTATCCGGGACTAATGAAAAACTGTTTTTT. Translating it yields CARSLIRDRVSGTNEKLFF.